Here is one T cell receptor (beta chain) with its context. Its specificity is unknown. This specimen belongs to a study of OX40 agonist ivuxolimab in advanced cancers. Study-wide background: Every 2 weeks, patients got intravenous ivuxolimab at one of six dose levels (0.01-10 mg/kg).

Germline V gene sequence: CDR1 SGHDN, CDR2 FVKESK. The CDR3 is made up of 13 amino acids. V was pared by 2 bases and J by 4 bases, with 6 bases between. Notes on the study in general: Nonresponders, in some cases, also had low normalized T-cell clonal expansion.

Libraries were prepared by immunoSEQ multiplex PCR; TCRdb keeps only in-frame clonotypes and omits some of them. The table has approximately 120,000 clones, under 95% seen once; the top ten hold 0.65% to 0.9%. The specimen comprised CD4+ or CD8+ T cells sorted from blood, sampled in a trial of the OX40 agonist ivuxolimab. This sequence originates from an adult with an advanced solid tumor such as melanoma, head and neck, liver or kidney cancer. The chain carries TRBV14 and TRBJ2-1; D is uncertain. This chain's CDR3 is CASSQPRYNEQFF. Written as DNA, the CDR3 is TGTGCCAGCAGCCAACCCCGGTACAATGAGCAGTTCTTC.